This T cell receptor (beta chain) is drawn from a study of control samples from healthy donors and cancer patients. In germline, CDR1 is SNHLY, CDR2 FYNNEI. This CDR3 comprises 14 residues. V gave up 9 bases and J gave up 1 base, with 15 bases separating them. The method was immunoSEQ multiplex PCR; TCRdb's version includes in-frame clones alone and lacks a portion of them. This table has about 54,000 clones, 95% to 96% appearing once. The specimen was blood. This clonotype was sampled from a woman in her twenties or thirties in good health. The rearrangement joins TRBV2 to TRBJ1-1; unclear D gene. CDR3 residues: CARPGRTGNTEAFF. For the CDR3, the DNA is TGTGCCAGGCCCGGGCGGACGGGGAACACTGAAGCTTTCTTT.